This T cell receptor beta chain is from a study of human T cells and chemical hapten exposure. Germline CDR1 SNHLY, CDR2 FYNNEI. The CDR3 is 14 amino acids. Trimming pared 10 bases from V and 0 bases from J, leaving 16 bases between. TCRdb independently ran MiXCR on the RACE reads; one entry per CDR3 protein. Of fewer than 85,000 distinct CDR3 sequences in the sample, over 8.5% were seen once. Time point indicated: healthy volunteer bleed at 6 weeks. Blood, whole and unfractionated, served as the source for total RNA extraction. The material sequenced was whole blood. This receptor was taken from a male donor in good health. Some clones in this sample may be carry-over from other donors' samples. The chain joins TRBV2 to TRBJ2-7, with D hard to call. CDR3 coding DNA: TGTGCCACCAAGAACGCTCTTAGCTCCTACGAGCAGTACTTC. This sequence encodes CATKNALSSYEQYF.